The rows below give T cell receptor beta chains drawn from one sample of a study of blood T cell repertoires in COVID-19. Assay: immunoSEQ multiplex PCR; the TCRdb copy retains only in-frame clones and omits some. In the table there are about 410,000 clones, 89% of which are singletons. The sequenced material came from peripheral blood. These receptors were obtained from a woman aged 35 to 49 with COVID-19, enrolled during active disease. Both conserved end residues are part of each CDR3. Fields, in order: V gene, D gene, clone size, J gene, CDR3 DNA, CDR3 protein. D genes are given only for firm matches. A row's size may be missing; if present it is once, few, many or a size class.

TRBV7-9	TRBD1	-	TRBJ1-4	TGTGCCAGCAGCTCAACAGGGGTCCTTAATGAAAAACTGTTTTTT	CASSSTGVLNEKLFF
TRBV5-1	-	-	TRBJ1-6	TGCGCCAGCAGCGTGGAAGACAGTATCAATTCACCCCTCCACTTT	CASSVEDSINSPLHF
TRBV9	-	-	TRBJ1-1	TGTGCCAGCAGCGCGATACCCCAGGGACAAAGAACTGAAGCTTTCTTT	CASSAIPQGQRTEAFF
TRBV5-6	-	-	TRBJ1-5	TGTGCCAGCAGCCGGGTGGGGGGAAGTGATCAGCCCCAGCATTTT	CASSRVGGSDQPQHF
TRBV19	TRBD2	-	TRBJ2-3	TGTGCCAGTAGTGCCATAGCGGGGGGAGGCACAGATACGCAGTATTTT	CASSAIAGGGTDTQYF
TRBV6-5	-	-	TRBJ2-1	TGTGCCAGCACGGTGCGTTACAATGAGCAGTTCTTC	CASTVRYNEQFF
TRBV5-1	TRBD2	-	TRBJ2-1	TGCGCCAGCAGGACTAGCGGGAGCTCCTACAATGAGCAGTTCTTC	CASRTSGSSYNEQFF
TRBV5-1	TRBD2	-	TRBJ2-3	TGCGCCAGCAGCTTGTCTGGGACTAGCTTTTCTAGCACAGATACGCAGTATTTT	CASSLSGTSFSSTDTQYF
TRBV9	-	once	TRBJ2-5	TGTGCCAGCTCCGTACAGTACCAAGAGACCCAGTACTTC	CASSVQYQETQYF
TRBV5-1	-	-	TRBJ2-7	TGCGCCAGCAGCTTCGGCGGGGAGTCCTACGAGCAGTACTTC	CASSFGGESYEQYF
TRBV13	TRBD1	-	TRBJ2-7	TGTGCCAGCAGCCTTAGGGCAGGGGGCGCCTACGAGCAGTACTTC	CASSLRAGGAYEQYF
TRBV19	TRBD1	-	TRBJ2-5	TGTGCCAGTGGGGACAGTCGGCAAGAGACCCAGTACTTC	CASGDSRQETQYF
TRBV5-8	TRBD1	-	TRBJ1-2	TGTGCCAGCAGCTTGGTCCCCCTTAGCGGGACAGCATATGGCTACACCTTC	CASSLVPLSGTAYGYTF
TRBV18	-	-	TRBJ1-1	TGTGCCAGCTCCCCCGTTCTGCGGAACACTGAAGCTTTCTTT	CASSPVLRNTEAFF
TRBV7-2	TRBD1	-	TRBJ2-5	TGTGCCAGCAGCTTAGTTAGTGGACAGGGCCTCGGAGAGACCCAGTACTTC	CASSLVSGQGLGETQYF
TRBV7-2	-	-	TRBJ2-5	TGTGCCAGCAGCTTCAGGGCCTTGCACCAAGAGACCCAGTACTTC	CASSFRALHQETQYF
TRBV6-1	-	-	TRBJ1-2	TGTGCCAGCAGTGAAACATCCAGGGGCTACTATGGCTACACCTTC	CASSETSRGYYGYTF
TRBV28	-	-	TRBJ1-2	TGTGCCAGCAGCCGCGACAGCAATAACTATGGCTACACCTTC	CASSRDSNNYGYTF
TRBV9	-	-	TRBJ2-1	TGTGCCAGCAGCACCCCCGGGACACTTAATGAGCAGTTCTTC	CASSTPGTLNEQFF
TRBV14	TRBD1	once	TRBJ2-1	TGTGCCAGCAGCCAAGCATCGGGACAGTACAATGAGCAGTTCTTC	CASSQASGQYNEQFF
TRBV19	-	-	TRBJ2-2	TGTGCCAGTAGTATAGCCGCAGGGTCTATCACCGGGGAGCTGTTTTTT	CASSIAAGSITGELFF
TRBV28	TRBD1	-	TRBJ1-5	TGTGCCAGCAGTTTCCGGCAGGGGGCCGGCAATCAGCCCCAGCATTTT	CASSFRQGAGNQPQHF
TRBV10-3	TRBD1	-	TRBJ1-1	TGTGCCATCAGTGACCCGGGACAGGCGAACACTGAAGCTTTCTTT	CAISDPGQANTEAFF
TRBV29-1	-	-	TRBJ1-2	TGCAGCGTTGTGCCCGAGAACTATGGCTACACCTTC	CSVVPENYGYTF
TRBV9	-	-	TRBJ2-1	TGTGCCAGCAGGAAACAGGGCACCGACGAGCAGTTCTTC	CASRKQGTDEQFF
TRBV5-1	TRBD1	-	TRBJ2-3	TGCGCCAGCAGCTCCTGGACAGGGGACACAGATACGCAGTATTTT	CASSSWTGDTDTQYF
TRBV5-1	-	-	TRBJ1-2	TGCGCCAGCAGCTTGGGTGACACAGGAAATGGCTACACCTTC	CASSLGDTGNGYTF
TRBV4-1	-	-	TRBJ2-4	TGCGCCAGCAGCACCCGGGACTCCGCGGTTGACATTCAGTACTTC	CASSTRDSAVDIQYF
TRBV6-2/TRBV6-3	-	-	TRBJ1-2	TGTGCCAGCAGTTTTGACGGGAACCCAAGGGATGGCTACACCTTC	CASSFDGNPRDGYTF
TRBV6-5	TRBD2	-	TRBJ2-2	TGTGCCAGCAGCCGGGAGGGGGGGAACACCGGGGAGCTGTTTTTT	CASSREGGNTGELFF
TRBV19	-	-	TRBJ1-2	TGTGCCAGTAGTATAGCTGCAGGGGAGCGCTATGGCTACACCTTC	CASSIAAGERYGYTF
TRBV15	TRBD2	-	TRBJ2-7	TGTGCCACCAGTCCATTGGGACTAGTGGGATCCCAGCAGTACTTC	CATSPLGLVGSQQYF
TRBV4-2	TRBD1	-	TRBJ2-7	TGTGCCAGCAGCCAAGATGCGGGACAGGGGGCTTACGAGCAGTACTTC	CASSQDAGQGAYEQYF
TRBV7-9	-	-	TRBJ2-6	TGTGCCAGCAGCTTAGGAGGCAGAGGGACTGGGGCCAACGTCCTGACTTTC	CASSLGGRGTGANVLTF
TRBV27	-	-	TRBJ1-4	TGTGCCAGCAGTTCTGGGGGCTTGGGGGAAAAACTGTTTTTT	CASSSGGLGEKLFF
TRBV5-1	TRBD1	-	TRBJ1-4	TGCGCCAGCAGCGACGACAGGGGTAGTGAAAAACTGTTTTTT	CASSDDRGSEKLFF
TRBV11-3	-	few	TRBJ1-6	TGTGCCAGCAGCCTCGACAGTAATTCACCCCTCCACTTT	CASSLDSNSPLHF
TRBV6-1	-	-	TRBJ1-2	TGTGCCAGCAGTGAAGAGGGGCGGCGTGGCTACACCTTC	CASSEEGRRGYTF
TRBV6-2/TRBV6-3	-	-	TRBJ1-2	TGTGCCAGCAGTTTTGGACTTTCCCTTAACTATGGCTACACCTTC	CASSFGLSLNYGYTF
TRBV28	-	-	TRBJ1-2	TGTGCCAGCAGTTTATTGGCGGGTTCCTATGGCTACACCTTC	CASSLLAGSYGYTF
TRBV7-6	-	-	TRBJ2-1	TGTGCCAGCAGCCCAAGGGAGCTCAACAATGAGCAGTTCTTC	CASSPRELNNEQFF